The rows below give T cell receptor beta chains drawn from one sample of a study of blood T cell repertoires in COVID-19. Sequenced by immunoSEQ multiplex PCR; TCRdb stores in-frame clones only, minus some. The data hold about 200,000 clones, with about 90% observed a single time. Sequencing was done on a sample of PBMCs or T cells enriched from blood (not recorded which). These receptors originate from a woman in her twenties or thirties with acute COVID-19. Each CDR3 is given with its conserved first and last residue. Each record gives: J gene, clone size, V gene, CDR3 protein. Size tells how often a clone was seen (once, few, many) or the class of an expanded clone, and some rows leave it out.

>TRBJ2-1|.|TRBV7-8
CASSPTRGINEQFF
>TRBJ2-5|.|TRBV21-1
CASSHLGGRGETQYF
>TRBJ2-2|.|TRBV4-1
CASSQEPGPGELFF
>TRBJ1-4|.|TRBV27
CASSLGAVPWEKLFF
>TRBJ1-5|.|TRBV4-1
CASSTDRSNQPQHF
>TRBJ1-4|.|TRBV6-5
CASSYGTGEEKLFF
>TRBJ2-7|once|TRBV5-1
CASSLEQGVSYEQYF
>TRBJ2-1|.|TRBV9
CASSVSVGTGSTEQFF
>TRBJ2-5|.|TRBV29-1
CSVGTGVETQYF
>TRBJ1-3|.|TRBV21-1
CASSPLTGSSGNTIYF
>TRBJ2-2|.|TRBV12-3/TRBV12-4
CASSFPAGELFF
>TRBJ2-7|once|TRBV28
CASIPSGASSYEQYF
>TRBJ1-2|.|TRBV24-1
CATSDSGTGHYGYTF
>TRBJ2-7|.|TRBV4-1
CASSQGGGFRGSYEQYF
>TRBJ2-1|.|TRBV7-2
CASSSVVENEQFF
>TRBJ1-5|few|TRBV7-9
CASSLGVASSSNQPQHF
>TRBJ2-7|.|TRBV7-9
CASSLEGGQGPYEQYF
>TRBJ1-1|.|TRBV5-1
CASSRTGDGGTEAFF
>TRBJ1-3|.|TRBV9
CASSPAGLGNTIYF
>TRBJ1-1|.|TRBV3-1/TRBV3-2
CASSQGSVTEAFF
>TRBJ2-7|.|TRBV19
CASSIAGTNYEQYF
>TRBJ1-2|.|TRBV27
CASTRSAGQRGYTF
>TRBJ2-1|.|TRBV9
CASSVAESGSYNEQFF
>TRBJ1-1|once|TRBV5-1
CASSLPGPNTEAFF
>TRBJ1-1|.|TRBV19
CASKHTDFTEAFF
>TRBJ2-7|.|TRBV5-1
CASSGGTGPPYEQYF
>TRBJ1-4|.|TRBV7-2
CASSQRQGAEKLFF
>TRBJ1-1|.|TRBV18
CASSRGNTEAFF
>TRBJ1-1|.|TRBV7-2
CASSLDRRNTEAFF
>TRBJ1-4|once|TRBV23-1
CASSPSRENEKLFF
>TRBJ1-2|.|TRBV6-5
CAVDPGQGLKGF
>TRBJ1-1|few|TRBV13
CASSLLQGLQAFF
>TRBJ1-1|.|TRBV5-4
CASSFERKIEAFF
>TRBJ2-5|.|TRBV27
CATSRSGAPDMSAQYF
>TRBJ2-1|.|TRBV28
CASSFFSGRGRGFAINEQFF
>TRBJ1-2|.|TRBV30
CAWSVSSTDGYTF
>TRBJ1-1|.|TRBV6-5
CASSPQGGRAEAFF
>TRBJ2-7|.|TRBV7-7
CASSLVRGYEQYF
>TRBJ1-1|.|TRBV6-2/TRBV6-3
CASSIGQGLEAFF
>TRBJ1-1|.|TRBV12-3/TRBV12-4
CASIGVTEAFF
>TRBJ2-2|.|TRBV5-4
CASTVAGGSTGELFF
>TRBJ2-2|few|TRBV30
CAWTHRVTGELFF
>TRBJ1-1|.|TRBV11-3
CASSPGGAGNTEAFF